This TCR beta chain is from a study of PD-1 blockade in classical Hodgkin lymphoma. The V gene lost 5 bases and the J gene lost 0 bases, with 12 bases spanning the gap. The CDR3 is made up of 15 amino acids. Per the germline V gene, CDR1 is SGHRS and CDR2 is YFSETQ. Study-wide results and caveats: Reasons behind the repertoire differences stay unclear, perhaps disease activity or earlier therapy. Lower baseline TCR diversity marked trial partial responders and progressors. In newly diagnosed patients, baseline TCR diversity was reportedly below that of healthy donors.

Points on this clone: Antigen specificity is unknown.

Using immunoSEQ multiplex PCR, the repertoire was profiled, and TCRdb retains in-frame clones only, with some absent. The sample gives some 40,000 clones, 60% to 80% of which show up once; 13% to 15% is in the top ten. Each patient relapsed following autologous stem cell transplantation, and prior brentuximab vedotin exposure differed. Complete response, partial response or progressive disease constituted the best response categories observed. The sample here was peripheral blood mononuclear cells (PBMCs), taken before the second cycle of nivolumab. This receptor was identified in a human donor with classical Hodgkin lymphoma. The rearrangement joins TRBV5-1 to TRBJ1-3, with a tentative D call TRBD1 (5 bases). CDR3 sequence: CASRPAGSSGNTIYF. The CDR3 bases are TGCGCCAGCAGGCCGGCAGGGTCCTCTGGAAACACCATATATTTT.